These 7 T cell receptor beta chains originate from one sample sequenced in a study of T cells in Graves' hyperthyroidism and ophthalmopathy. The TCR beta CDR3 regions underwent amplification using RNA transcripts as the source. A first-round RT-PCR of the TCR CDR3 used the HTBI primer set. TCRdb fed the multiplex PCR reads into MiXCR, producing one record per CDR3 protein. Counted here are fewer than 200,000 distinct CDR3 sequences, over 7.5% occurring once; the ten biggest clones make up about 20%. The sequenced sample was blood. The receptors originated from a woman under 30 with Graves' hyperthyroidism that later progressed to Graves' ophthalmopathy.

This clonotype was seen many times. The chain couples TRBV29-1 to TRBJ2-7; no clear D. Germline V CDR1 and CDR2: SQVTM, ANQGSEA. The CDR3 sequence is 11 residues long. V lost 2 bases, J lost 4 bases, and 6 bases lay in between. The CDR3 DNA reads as TGCAGCGTTGAACTATCTTACGAGCAGTACTTC. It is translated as CSVELSYEQYF.

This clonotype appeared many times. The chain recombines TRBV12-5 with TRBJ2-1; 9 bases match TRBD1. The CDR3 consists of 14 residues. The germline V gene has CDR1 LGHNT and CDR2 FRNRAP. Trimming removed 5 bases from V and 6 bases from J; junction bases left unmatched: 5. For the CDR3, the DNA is TGTGCTAGTGGTGCGCCGACAGGGGGCAATGAGCAGTTCTTC. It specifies CASGAPTGGNEQFF.

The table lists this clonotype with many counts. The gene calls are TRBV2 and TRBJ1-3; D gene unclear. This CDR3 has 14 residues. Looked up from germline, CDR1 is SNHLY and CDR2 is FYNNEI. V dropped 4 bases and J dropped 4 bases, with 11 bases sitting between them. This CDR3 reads CASSVSRSGNTIYF. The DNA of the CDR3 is TGTGCCAGCAGTGTGAGCAGGAGCGGAAACACCATATATTTT.

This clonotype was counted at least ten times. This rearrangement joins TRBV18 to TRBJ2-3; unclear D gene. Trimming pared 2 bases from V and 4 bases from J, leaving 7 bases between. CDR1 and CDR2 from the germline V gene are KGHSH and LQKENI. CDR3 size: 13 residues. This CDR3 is CASSPVQADTQYF. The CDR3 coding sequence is TGTGCCAGCTCACCAGTTCAGGCAGATACGCAGTATTTT. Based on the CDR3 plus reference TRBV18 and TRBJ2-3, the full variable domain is NAGVMQNPRHLVRRRGQEARLRCSPMKGHSHVYWYRQLPEEGLKFMVYLQKENIIDESGMPKERFSAEFPKEGPSILRIQQVVRGDSAAYFCASSPVQADTQYFGPGTRLTVL.

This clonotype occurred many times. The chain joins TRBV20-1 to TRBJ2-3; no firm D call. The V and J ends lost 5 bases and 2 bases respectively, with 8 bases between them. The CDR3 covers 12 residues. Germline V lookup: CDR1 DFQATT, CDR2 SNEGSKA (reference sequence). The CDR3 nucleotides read TGCAGTGCTTCTGGGGTCACAGATACGCAGTATTTT. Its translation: CSASGVTDTQYF.

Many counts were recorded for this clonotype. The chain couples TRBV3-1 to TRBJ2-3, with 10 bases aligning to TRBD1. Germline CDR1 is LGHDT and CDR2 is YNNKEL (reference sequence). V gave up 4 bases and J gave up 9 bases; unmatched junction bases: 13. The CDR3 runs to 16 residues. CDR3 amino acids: CASSPYSGTGEGTQYF. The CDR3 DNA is TGTGCCAGCAGCCCGTATTCCGGGACAGGGGAGGGGACGCAGTATTTT.

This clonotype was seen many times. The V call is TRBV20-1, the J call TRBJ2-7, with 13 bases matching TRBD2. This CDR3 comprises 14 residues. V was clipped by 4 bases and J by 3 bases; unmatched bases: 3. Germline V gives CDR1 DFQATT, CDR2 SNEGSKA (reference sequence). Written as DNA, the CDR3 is TGCAGTGCTATAGGACTAGCGGGAGTCTACGAGCAGTACTTC. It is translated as CSAIGLAGVYEQYF.